This TCR beta chain was sequenced in a study of cytomegalovirus exposure and HLA in healthy donors (TCRdb year 2017). Study-level background: An earlier analysis of some 600 of the donors reported 276 Gb of sequence data and about 120 million unique TCR beta sequences obtained from roughly 180 million T cells. The study aimed to test whether cataloging public T cell receptors could reveal signatures of past pathogen exposure. A later genetic analysis took genome-wide SNP genotypes for about 55% of the roughly 700 donors and used that subset as a discovery cohort. Across approximately 400 genotyped donors of the cohort, an average of approximately 240,000 unique TCR beta nucleotide sequences per donor were sequenced, and approximately 17% of those sequences were non-productive. In the later analysis, no new phenotypic data were used to find candidate immune exposures; instead, reliance was placed on TCR beta sequences and their occurrence across donors. A later analysis re-examined previously published TCR beta repertoires from about 700 donors and added high-resolution HLA genotyping to investigate patterns of TCR occurrence. The study profiled the T cell repertoires of hundreds of subjects by immunosequencing and related them to cytomegalovirus serostatus. Class I and class II HLA loci were covered by the typing at four-digit resolution. Roughly five DR-DQ haplotypes were treated as single units for association and clustering because of strong linkage in the cohort. A separate validation cohort of about 110 different subjects was used in addition to the approximately 670-subject first cohort. High-throughput TCR immunosequencing, statistical association of individual TCRs with disease status, and machine learning were combined to predict cytomegalovirus infection status. About 300 gigabases of sequencing data and 70 million to 85 million unique TCR sequences were included in an early release covering about 620 HLA-typed donors. An earlier analysis of 587 of the donors applied high-throughput TCR beta sequencing to assess whether each TCR beta V gene segment acted as functional or pseudogenic. Donor age, sex, ethnicity and CMV serostatus were collected together with the repertoire data. All discovery cohort repertoires had been generated on a single sequencing platform. Among the roughly 380 genotyped donors, about 85% belonged to the genetic ancestry cluster associated with self-reported Caucasian donors. The number of typed donors differed by locus: 629-630 for A, B, C, DRB1 and DQB1; 522 for DQA1; around 580 for DPA1; and roughly 490 for DPB1.

The cohort comprised some 700 healthy bone marrow donors. All cohort members were sampled while nominally healthy, although unrecorded immune exposures were likely present. The donor was CMV seronegative and was included in the group of approximately 350 seronegative cohort members. Every donor gave a peripheral blood sample, and the peripheral blood mononuclear cells from that sample were used for TCR beta sequencing. The Qiagen DNeasy Blood Extraction Kit was used to extract genomic DNA from the blood cell samples. Libraries came from the immunoSEQ multiplex PCR assay. For the multiplex PCR, a mixture combining 60 forward primers for TCR Vbeta segments and 13 reverse primers for TCR Jbeta segments was used. The CDR3 region of rearranged TCR beta genes was amplified from genomic DNA with a multiplex PCR assay. On the Illumina HiSeq System, the amplified TCR beta libraries were sequenced as 87-base-pair reads. Under the source paper's analysis protocol: In a later analysis, about 80 million unique TCR beta chains were counted across the 650 to 750 repertoires, and approximately 11 million of these chains were shared by at least two donors. Raw reads were error-corrected and collapsed into unique sequences with a nearest-neighbor algorithm that merged closely related sequences to remove PCR and sequencing errors. V, D and J gene segments were assigned by aligning CDR3 sequences to IMGT reference sequences. For a sequence to be retained, at least a six-nucleotide match to both a V gene segment and a J gene segment was required. A rearrangement was called productive if the CDR3 had no stop codons and remained in frame with V and J, and every other rearrangement was called non-productive. Following IMGT convention, CDR3 was defined as the stretch from the second conserved V-encoded cysteine to the conserved J-encoded phenylalanine. The earlier analysis of 587 of the donors excluded sequences that lacked an unambiguous match to a single V gene segment. In an earlier analysis of about 590 of the donors, a V segment was called functional when productive rearrangements were above 56.7%, and segregating when the standard deviation between donors exceeded 5%. To diagnose cytomegalovirus status from the catalog of TCR beta chain sequences, a statistical classification framework was built. In a later analysis, V and J genes were assigned by comparing TCR nucleotide sequences against IMGT/GENE-DB human TR gene sequences. Using the TCRdist pipeline, a later analysis assigned CDR3 sequences along with most-parsimonious VDJ recombination scenarios. A later analysis defined each TCR beta chain by its CDR3 amino acid sequence plus V-gene family, and excluded reads lacking a unique V-gene family. To address suspected cross-contamination and a sequencing artifact, a later analysis removed some 620 highly shared, low-generation-probability nucleotide sequences. A later analysis calculated a clonal expansion index for each public chain from normalized within-repertoire ranks of inferred template counts. In a later analysis, generation probabilities were computed with a VDJ recombination model fitted to out-of-frame rearrangements, and the resulting probabilities were checked against IGoR. In a later analysis, hypergeometric tests were used to score TCR-TCR, TCR-HLA and TCR-CMV co-occurrence, with a repertoire-size bias correction applied to TCR pairs. False discovery rates were estimated in a later analysis by permuting HLA or CMV assignments 20 times. In a later analysis, co-occurring TCRs were grouped using DBSCAN, with TCRdist sequence similarity added in when clustering inside HLA-allele-positive subsets. For co-occurrence clustering, repertoires with fewer than 30,000 or more than 120,000 public chains were excluded, along with five or six repertoires with anomalous nucleotide sharing. TCRdb took this table from immuneACCESS and kept in-frame rearrangements with V and J called. Such tables lack part of the clones; where checked against another copy, unresolved V genes explain under half of the gap, and the rest is unexplained. D and trimming were read from the DNA, whereas the V and J calls and clone size are those reported in that table. The table for this sample lists 120,000 to 150,000 clones; over 60% of them were counted only once. Approximately 2.1% of the sample belongs to the ten largest clones.

About this clone: Its antigen is unknown. Per-base qualities were not stored, and no clone one base away is much larger.

Broad study findings and their caveats: According to the authors, the approach could potentially be generalized to other disease states and immunological phenotypes. The study listed 170 or so TCR beta chains as associated with cytomegalovirus. A group of highly shared sequence variants was considered likely to be a technical artifact of the sequencing pipeline. In both the original and validation cohorts, the classifier was reported to diagnose cytomegalovirus status with high specificity and sensitivity. Roughly 15 rarely observed V segments, including chromosome 9 orphons, were excluded from the earlier analysis of a few hundred of the donors because counts were too low. An earlier analysis of around 540 of the donors showed that most TCR beta V segments appeared in productive rearrangements either about 87% or about 30% of the time, which broadly matched IMGT annotations. Presence/absence analyses assumed roughly uniform sequencing depth across donors, an assumption that may not hold. Assigning TCR associations to individual alleles was difficult when HLA alleles, especially DR and DQ, strongly co-occurred. In a later analysis, TCR association rates were found to vary across HLA loci, with the most associated TCRs seen for DRB1 alleles and the fewest for HLA-C alleles. According to a later analysis, parvovirus B19, influenza, CMV and Epstein-Barr virus appeared linked to several top co-occurrence clusters. In a later analysis, over 15,000 TCR beta sequences were associated with specific HLA alleles at a false discovery rate of 0.05. In this cohort, only TCR beta chains were sequenced, and detectable features were limited by the absence of alpha or paired-chain data. In vitro tests confirmed that a few of the cytomegalovirus-associated TCR beta chains recognize cytomegalovirus antigens. Most TCR sequences were seen in very few donors, while some public TCRs were found in many individuals. According to a later genetic analysis, donors in an Asian-associated ancestry cluster had fewer N-insertions in productive TCRs than the approximately 630-donor mean. CMV serostatus was the only immune exposure information available for the cohort. Compared with equally common non-associated chains, HLA-associated TCR beta chains in a later analysis were more clonally expanded and had lower generation probabilities. Most CMV-associated TCR beta chains appeared to be HLA-restricted in a later analysis, and the HLA associations seemed to be driven largely by CMV exposure. A further reported finding was that TCR beta sequences accurately predicted the HLA-A and HLA-B alleles for most subjects in the first cohort. Correlated functional status among segregating V segments might be attributable to linkage disequilibrium, but an unknown experimental factor could not be ruled out. HLA typing was unavailable for some donors at each locus, so association tests used only the typed subset. An association between a missense DCLRE1C variant and V-gene and J-gene trimming of TCR beta chains was found in a later genetic analysis and replicated in an independent cohort.

This sequence originates from a middle-aged man in good health and CMV-seronegative. The sample taken for sequencing was PBMCs.

DNA sequence: TGTGCCACCAGCTTGGTACTAGCGGGGATTCAAGAGACCCAGTACTTC. This sequence encodes CATSLVLAGIQETQYF. The V gene is TRBV15 and the J gene is TRBJ2-5; the junction holds 10 bases that match TRBD2. CDR1 and CDR2 are read off the germline V gene (reference sequence) as LNHNV and YYDKDF. The CDR3 starts with the cysteine, ends with the phenylalanine, and has 16 residues. Of the read, only the CDR3 DNA is kept; its 48 bases are in frame from base 1. V and J are trimmed by 5 bases and 2 bases, and the gene matches miss 8 bases of the junction. Beyond the CDR3, the reference TRBV15 and TRBJ2-5 genes provide the residues; the full variable domain reads: DAMVIQNPRYQVTQFGKPVTLSCSQTLNHNVMYWYQQKSSQAPKLLFHYYDKDFNNEADTPDNFQSRRPNTSFCFLDIRSPGLGDTAMYLCATSLVLAGIQETQYFGPGTRLLVL.